What follows is one T cell receptor (beta chain) and its context. What it recognizes is unknown. Trimming removed 4 bases from V and 7 bases from J, with 11 bases in between. Germline CDR1 is GTSNPN and CDR2 is SVGIG (reference sequence). This CDR3 comprises 13 residues. This sample was included in a study of T cells after yellow fever vaccination. Study results and limitations: Researchers noted that a small share of clonotypes showed up in both CD4 and CD8 compartments.

TCRdb analysed the 5' RACE reads with MiXCR anew, one entry per CDR3 protein. The sample has hundreds of thousands of distinct CDR3 sequences, approximately 13% seen once. The sequence derives from a man in his thirties or forties who received the YFV17D yellow fever vaccine. The gene calls are TRBV30 and TRBJ1-6; D may be TRBD1 (6 bases). Sequenced here: PBMCs, sampled on the day of the yellow fever booster vaccination. CDR3 region: CAWTGAGNSPLHF. CDR3 coding DNA: TGTGCCTGGACAGGGGCAGGGAATTCACCCCTCCACTTT.